The 16 T cell receptor beta chains in this list originate from one sample, sequenced in a study of shared clonotypes between healthy human individuals. TCRdb's copy holds only in-frame clones and misses some; the assay was immunoSEQ multiplex PCR. The sample lists about 2.1 million clones, over 85% occurring once. Naive CD8 cells comprised CD45RO-negative, CCR7-positively selected cells, excluding terminally differentiated effector memory CD45RA+ cells. What was sequenced was naive CD8+ T cells from PBMCs. All receptors derive from a man aged 18 to 29 in good health. Some clones in this sample may be carry-over from other donors' samples.

This clone appeared once. The chain employs TRBV11-2 and TRBJ2-7; D unresolved. This CDR3 region has 12 residues. Trimming removed 4 bases from V and 3 bases from J, with 7 bases in between. Germline V gene sequence: CDR1 SGHAT, CDR2 FQNNGV. The CDR3 reads CASSSVGYEQYF. The CDR3 DNA is TGTGCCAGCAGCTCGGTGGGCTACGAGCAGTACTTC. Full variable domain (remainder filled in from reference TRBV11-2 and TRBJ2-7): EAGVAQSPRYKIIEKRQSVAFWCNPISGHATLYWYQQILGQGPKLLIQFQNNGVVDDSQLPKDRFSAERLKGVDSTLKIQPAKLEDSAVYLCASSSVGYEQYFGPGTRLTVT.

The V gene is TRBV5-4, the J gene TRBJ2-1, with 10 positions matching TRBD2. V shed 0 bases and J 15 bases; nucleotides not matched to a gene: 9. The CDR3 loop spans 14 amino acids. Germline V gene lookup returns CDR1 SGHNT and CDR2 YYREEE (reference sequence). CDR3 sequence (DNA): TGTGCCAGCAGCTTGGCGCTAGCGGGAGATATCATGTTCTTC. It specifies CASSLALAGDIMFF.

This clone showed up just once. The chain links TRBV28 to TRBJ2-1, with a weak D call TRBD2 (6 bases). V gave up 6 bases and J gave up 4 bases, with 16 bases separating them. Germline lookup yields CDR1 MDHEN and CDR2 SYDVKM. The CDR3 covers 15 residues. CDR3 nucleotides: TGTGCCAGCAGAATGACTCGCGGGGCGTACAATGAGCAGTTCTTC. It yields the protein CASRMTRGAYNEQFF. Variable domain in full (rest from reference TRBV28 and TRBJ2-1): DVKVTQSSRYLVKRTGEKVFLECVQDMDHENMFWYRQDPGLGLRLIYFSYDVKMKEKGDIPEGYSVSREKKERFSLILESASTNQTSMYLCASRMTRGAYNEQFFGPGTRLTVL.

CDR3 bases: TGTGCCAGCAGTTTCGGGAGAATATATGAGCAGTTCTTC. Amino acids: CASSFGRIYEQFF. The chain is built from TRBV28 and TRBJ2-1; a weak D match, TRBD2 (6 bases). V lost 3 bases and J lost 8, with 11 bases in between. The CDR3 loop spans 13 amino acids. CDR1 is MDHEN, CDR2 SYDVKM, per germline. The full variable domain, with the rest looked up from reference TRBV28 and TRBJ2-1, is DVKVTQSSRYLVKRTGEKVFLECVQDMDHENMFWYRQDPGLGLRLIYFSYDVKMKEKGDIPEGYSVSREKKERFSLILESASTNQTSMYLCASSFGRIYEQFFGPGTRLTVL.

This rearrangement joins TRBV7-9 to TRBJ1-1; D is possibly TRBD1 (5 bases). V shed 6 bases and J shed 10 bases, with 15 bases lying between them. The CDR3 runs to 12 residues. Germline V gives CDR1 SEHNR, CDR2 FQNEAQ (reference sequence). The CDR3 sequence: CASRLEGRGAFF. The CDR3 DNA sequence: TGTGCCAGCAGACTCGAGGGGAGAGGAGCTTTCTTT.

Concerning this clone: Other DNA sequences within the sample encode an identical CDR3. V and J are TRBV6-5 and TRBJ1-1, with a weak D call TRBD1 (5 bases). Germline CDR1 MNHEY, CDR2 SVGAGI. The germline V and J ends were trimmed by 2 bases and 4 bases, with 8 bases remaining between them. The CDR3 loop spans 13 amino acids. This CDR3 is CASSYGRGTEAFF. CDR3 nucleotide sequence: TGTGCCAGCAGTTACGGGAGGGGCACTGAAGCTTTCTTT.

On this clone: Within the sample, other DNA sequences also encode this same CDR3. This rearrangement joins TRBV11-2 to TRBJ2-5, with D perhaps matching TRBD1 (6 bases). V was clipped by 3 bases and J by 1 base, with 9 bases between them. The CDR3 is made up of 14 amino acids. Germline V gene data show CDR1 as SGHAT and CDR2 as FQNNGV. The CDR3 loop is CASSFNRVQETQYF. CDR3 bases: TGTGCCAGCAGCTTCAACAGGGTCCAAGAGACCCAGTACTTC.

This clone has only a few counts. The chain links TRBV7-9 to TRBJ1-5; D possibly corresponds to TRBD1 (6 bases). Germline values: CDR1 SEHNR, CDR2 FQNEAQ (reference sequence). V lost 5 bases, J lost 1 base, and 9 bases lay in between. The CDR3 has 14 amino acids. The CDR3 spells CASSRGQSNQPQHF. CDR3 nucleotide sequence: TGTGCCAGCAGCCGAGGACAGAGCAATCAGCCCCAGCATTTT.

As concerns this clone: In the same sample, other DNA sequences code for this CDR3. This chain connects TRBV19 to TRBJ2-7, with TRBD2 matching 12 bases. The CDR3 totals 15 residues. From germline, CDR1 is LNHDA and CDR2 SQIVND (reference sequence). V shed 5 bases, J shed 4 bases, and the junction held 6 bases outside the gene matches. The CDR3: CASSPRLAGAYEQYF. The CDR3 coding sequence is TGTGCCAGTAGTCCACGACTAGCGGGAGCATACGAGCAGTACTTC.

V gene TRBV9 combines with J gene TRBJ2-5; weak D call: TRBD1 (6 bases). V lost 6 bases to trimming and J lost 4 bases, with 22 bases between them. Germline-derived CDR1 and CDR2 are SGDLS and YYNGEE. The CDR3 has 16 amino acids. The CDR3: CASNSLSFKGGETQYF. In nucleotides, the CDR3 is TGTGCCAGCAACTCGTTGAGTTTCAAAGGGGGAGAGACCCAGTACTTC. Drawing the rest from reference TRBV9 and TRBJ2-5, the complete variable domain is DSGVTQTPKHLITATGQRVTLRCSPRSGDLSVYWYQQSLDQGLQFLIQYYNGEERAKGNILERFSAQQFPDLHSELNLSSLELGDSALYFCASNSLSFKGGETQYFGPGTRLLVL.

This chain links TRBV14 with TRBJ1-1; D ambiguous. The germline V gene has CDR1 SGHDN and CDR2 FVKESK. V was trimmed by 2 bases and J by 3 bases, leaving 1 base between them. The CDR3 contains 11 residues. The CDR3 DNA follows: TGTGCCAGCAGCCAATACACTGAAGCTTTCTTT. Amino acid sequence: CASSQYTEAFF.

The V and J genes are TRBV11-1 and TRBJ2-1; 13 nucleotides align to TRBD2. V gave up 6 bases and J gave up 9 bases; unmatched junction bases: 5. Germline V gene lookup returns CDR1 SGHAT and CDR2 FQDESV (reference sequence). CDR3 length: 14 residues. The CDR3 loop is CASRGTSGTREQFF. CDR3 DNA: TGTGCCAGCAGAGGGACTAGCGGGACTCGTGAGCAGTTCTTC. Supplemented by reference TRBV11-1 and TRBJ2-1, the full variable domain reads EAEVAQSPRYKITEKSQAVAFWCDPISGHATLYWYRQILGQGPELLVQFQDESVVDDSQLPKDRFSAERLKGVDSTLKIQPAELGDSAMYLCASRGTSGTREQFFGPGTRLTVL.

This clone was seen only a few times. The chain is built from TRBV10-3 and TRBJ1-1; D gene ambiguous. V was clipped by 6 bases and J by 0 bases, with 14 bases between them. The CDR3 has 15 residues. CDR1 and CDR2 from the germline V gene are ENHRY and SYGVKD. CDR3 nucleotide sequence: TGTGCCATCAGCCTAGAAGGGTCCCTGAACACTGAAGCTTTCTTT. Translated, it gives CAISLEGSLNTEAFF.

The rearrangement links TRBV7-9 to TRBJ2-7, with D perhaps matching TRBD2 (5 bases). Germline loops: CDR1 SEHNR, CDR2 FQNEAQ (reference sequence). The CDR3 is 18 amino acids. The V end was cut by 1 base, the J end by 1 base, with 20 bases between. For the CDR3, the DNA is TGTGCCAGCAGCTTAGGTGCTGGGTCCGCGGGCCATTCCTACGAGCAGTACTTC. Its translation: CASSLGAGSAGHSYEQYF.

The gene calls are TRBV28 and TRBJ1-2, with a possible D match to TRBD1 (6 bases). Trimming pared 3 bases from V and 6 bases from J, leaving 11 bases between. The CDR3 consists of 13 residues. Germline V gives CDR1 MDHEN, CDR2 SYDVKM. CDR3 nucleotides: TGTGCCAGCAGTTTTAGGGGGTATGATGGCTACACCTTC. Translated: CASSFRGYDGYTF.

V is TRBV7-2 and J is TRBJ2-7; the match to TRBD2 covers 10 bases. Unmatched junction bases numbered 7, after V lost 2 bases and J lost 6 bases. From germline, CDR1 is SGHTA and CDR2 FQGNSA. The CDR3 consists of 15 residues. The CDR3 sequence is CASSLYLAGAIEQYF. In DNA form, the CDR3 reads TGTGCCAGCAGCTTATACCTAGCGGGAGCTATCGAGCAGTACTTC.